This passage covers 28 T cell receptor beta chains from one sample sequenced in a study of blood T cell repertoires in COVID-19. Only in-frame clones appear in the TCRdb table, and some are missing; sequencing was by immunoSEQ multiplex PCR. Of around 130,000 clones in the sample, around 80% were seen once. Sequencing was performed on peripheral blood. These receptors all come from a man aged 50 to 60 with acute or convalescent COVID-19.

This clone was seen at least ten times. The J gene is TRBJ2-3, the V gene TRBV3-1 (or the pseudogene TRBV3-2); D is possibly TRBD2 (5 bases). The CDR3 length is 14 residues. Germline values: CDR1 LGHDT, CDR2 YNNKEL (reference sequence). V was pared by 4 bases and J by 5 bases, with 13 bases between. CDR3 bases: TGTGCCAGCAGCCCCGGACTGGATGGAGATACGCAGTATTTT. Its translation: CASSPGLDGDTQYF.

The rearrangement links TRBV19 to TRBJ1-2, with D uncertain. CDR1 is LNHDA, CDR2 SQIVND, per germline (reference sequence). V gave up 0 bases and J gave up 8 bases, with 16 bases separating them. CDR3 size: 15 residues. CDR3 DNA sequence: TGTGCCAGTAGTATAGAGGGAGCTGATTTCTGGGGCTACACCTTC. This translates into CASSIEGADFWGYTF.

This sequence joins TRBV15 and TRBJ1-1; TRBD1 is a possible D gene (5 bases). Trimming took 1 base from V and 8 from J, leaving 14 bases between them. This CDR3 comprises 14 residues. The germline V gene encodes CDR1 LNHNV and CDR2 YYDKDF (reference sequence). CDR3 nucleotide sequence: TGTGCCACCAGCAGAGTCGCAGGGATCAGCGAAGCTTTCTTT. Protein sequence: CATSRVAGISEAFF. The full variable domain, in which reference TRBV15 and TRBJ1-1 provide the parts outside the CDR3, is DAMVIQNPRYQVTQFGKPVTLSCSQTLNHNVMYWYQQKSSQAPKLLFHYYDKDFNNEADTPDNFQSRRPNTSFCFLDIRSPGLGDTAMYLCATSRVAGISEAFFGQGTRLTVV.

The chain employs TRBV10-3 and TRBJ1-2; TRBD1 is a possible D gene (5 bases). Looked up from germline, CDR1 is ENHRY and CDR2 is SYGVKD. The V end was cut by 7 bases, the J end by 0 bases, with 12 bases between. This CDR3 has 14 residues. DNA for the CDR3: TGTGCCATCAAGACAGCCTTAGCTAACTATGGCTACACCTTC. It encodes CAIKTALANYGYTF.

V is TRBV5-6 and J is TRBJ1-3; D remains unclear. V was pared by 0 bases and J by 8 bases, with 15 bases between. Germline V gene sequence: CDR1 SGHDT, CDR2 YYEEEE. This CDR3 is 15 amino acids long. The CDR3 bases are TGTGCCAGCAGCTTGGCCCCTAGTCCCGAAGACACCATATATTTT. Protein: CASSLAPSPEDTIYF.

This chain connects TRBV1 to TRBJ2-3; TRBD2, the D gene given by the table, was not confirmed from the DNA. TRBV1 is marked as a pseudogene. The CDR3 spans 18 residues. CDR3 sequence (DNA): TGCACCAGCAGCCAAGTAACCGGACTAGCGGGCAAGGGGGATACGCAGTATTTT. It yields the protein CTSSQVTGLAGKGDTQYF.

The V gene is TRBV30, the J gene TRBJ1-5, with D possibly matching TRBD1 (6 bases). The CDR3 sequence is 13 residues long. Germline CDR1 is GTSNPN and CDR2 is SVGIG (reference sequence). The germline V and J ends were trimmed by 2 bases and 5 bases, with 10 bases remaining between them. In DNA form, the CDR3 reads TGTGCCTGGAGTCTCAGGGGAGATCAGCCCCAGCATTTT. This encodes CAWSLRGDQPQHF. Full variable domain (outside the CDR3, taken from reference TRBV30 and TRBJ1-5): SQTIHQWPATLVQPVGSPLSLECTVEGTSNPNLYWYRQAAGRGLQLLFYSVGIGQISSEVPQNLSASRPQDRQFILSSKKLLLSDSGFYLCAWSLRGDQPQHFGDGTRLSIL.

Here the CDR3 reads CASSTDRVGEAFF. Written as DNA, the CDR3 is TGTGCCAGCAGCACCGACAGGGTAGGTGAAGCTTTCTTT. The rearrangement uses TRBV7-8 and TRBJ1-1, with 7 bases identical to TRBD1. The CDR3 is made up of 13 amino acids. CDR1 and CDR2 (germline): SGHVS, FQNEAQ. The V and J ends lost 5 bases and 7 bases, in that order; junction bases with no gene match: 7.

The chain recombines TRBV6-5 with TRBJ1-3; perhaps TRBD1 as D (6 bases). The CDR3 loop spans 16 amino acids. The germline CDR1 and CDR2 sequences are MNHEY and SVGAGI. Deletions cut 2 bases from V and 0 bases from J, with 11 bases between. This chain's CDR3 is CASSYGEGGSGNTIYF. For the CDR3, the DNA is TGTGCCAGCAGTTACGGGGAAGGGGGCTCTGGAAACACCATATATTTT.

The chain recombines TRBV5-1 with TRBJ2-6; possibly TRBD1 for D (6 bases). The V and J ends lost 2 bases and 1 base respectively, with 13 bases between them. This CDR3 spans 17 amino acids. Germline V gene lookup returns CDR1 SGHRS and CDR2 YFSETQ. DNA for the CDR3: TGCGCCAGCAGCTTTTGGGGGCCGGGGTCTGGGGCCAACGTCCTGACTTTC. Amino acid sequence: CASSFWGPGSGANVLTF. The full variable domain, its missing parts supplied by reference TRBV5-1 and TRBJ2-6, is KAGVTQTPRYLIKTRGQQVTLSCSPISGHRSVSWYQQTPGQGLQFLFEYFSETQRNKGNFPGRFSGRQFSNSRSEMNVSTLELGDSALYLCASSFWGPGSGANVLTFGAGSRLTVL.

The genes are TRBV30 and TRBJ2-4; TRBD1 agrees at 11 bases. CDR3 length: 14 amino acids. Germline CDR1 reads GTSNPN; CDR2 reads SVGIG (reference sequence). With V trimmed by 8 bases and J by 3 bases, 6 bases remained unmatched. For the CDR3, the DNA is TGTGCCGTCCGGGACAGGGGGGGCAAAAACATTCAGTACTTC. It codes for CAVRDRGGKNIQYF.

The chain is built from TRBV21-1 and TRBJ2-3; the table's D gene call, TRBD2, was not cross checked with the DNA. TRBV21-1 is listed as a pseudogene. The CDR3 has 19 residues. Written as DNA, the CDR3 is TGTGCCAGCAGCCCCCAAAGGGTCCAGGGGAGGGTTTGCACAGATACGCAGTATTTT. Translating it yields CASSPQRVQGRVCTDTQYF.

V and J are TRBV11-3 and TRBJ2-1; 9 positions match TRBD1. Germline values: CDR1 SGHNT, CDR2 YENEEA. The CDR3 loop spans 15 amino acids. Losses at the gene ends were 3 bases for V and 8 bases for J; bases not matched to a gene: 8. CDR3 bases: TGTGCCAGCAGCTTGGGACAGGGTTTCGACGATGAGCAGTTCTTC. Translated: CASSLGQGFDDEQFF.

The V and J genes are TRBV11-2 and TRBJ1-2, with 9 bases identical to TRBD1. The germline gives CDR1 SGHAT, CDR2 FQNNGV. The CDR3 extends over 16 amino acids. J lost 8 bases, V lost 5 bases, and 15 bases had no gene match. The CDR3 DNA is TGTGCCAGCAGCCACTATCCGGGACAGGGAGGTCGCGGCTACACCTTC. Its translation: CASSHYPGQGGRGYTF.

The CDR3 bases are TGTGCCAGCAGCCAAGACCATAGCCCACTAAGGGGAGGAAACTATGGCTACACCTTC. Amino acids: CASSQDHSPLRGGNYGYTF. The genes are TRBV4-2 and TRBJ1-2; D possibly corresponds to TRBD1 (5 bases). This CDR3 has 19 residues. Germline values: CDR1 LGHNA, CDR2 YNFKEQ. Trimming took off 0 bases at V and 2 bases at J, with 22 bases between the two ends.

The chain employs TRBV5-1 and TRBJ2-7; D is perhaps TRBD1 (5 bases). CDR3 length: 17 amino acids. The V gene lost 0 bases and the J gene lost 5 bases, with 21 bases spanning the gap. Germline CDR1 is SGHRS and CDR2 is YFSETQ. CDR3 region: CASSLDRLDRVSDEQYV. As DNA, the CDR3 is TGCGCCAGCAGCTTGGACCGCCTAGACAGAGTCAGCGACGAGCAGTACGTC.

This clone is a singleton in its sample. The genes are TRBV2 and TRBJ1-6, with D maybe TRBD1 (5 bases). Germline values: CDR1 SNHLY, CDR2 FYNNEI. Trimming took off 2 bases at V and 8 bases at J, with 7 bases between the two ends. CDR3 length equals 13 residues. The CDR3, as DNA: TGTGCCAGCAGTGAACAGGGTTATTCACCCCTCCACTTT. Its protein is CASSEQGYSPLHF.

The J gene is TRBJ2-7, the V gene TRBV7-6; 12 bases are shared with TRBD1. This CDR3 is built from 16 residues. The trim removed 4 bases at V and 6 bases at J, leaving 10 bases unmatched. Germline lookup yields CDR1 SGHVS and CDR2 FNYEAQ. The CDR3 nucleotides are TGTGCCAGCAGCTCCGCCTGGGACAGGGGGCTTGGCGAGCAGTACTTC. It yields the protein CASSSAWDRGLGEQYF.

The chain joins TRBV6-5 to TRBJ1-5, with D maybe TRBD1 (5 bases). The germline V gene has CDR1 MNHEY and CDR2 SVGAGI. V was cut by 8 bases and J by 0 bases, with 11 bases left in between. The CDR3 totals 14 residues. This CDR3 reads CASGGRDSNQPQHF. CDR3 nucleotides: TGTGCCAGCGGGGGGAGGGATAGCAATCAGCCCCAGCATTTT.

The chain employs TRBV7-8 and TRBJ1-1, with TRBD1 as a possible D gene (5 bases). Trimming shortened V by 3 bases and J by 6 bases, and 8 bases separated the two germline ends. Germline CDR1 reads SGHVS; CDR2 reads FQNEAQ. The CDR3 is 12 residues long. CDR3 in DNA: TGTGCCAGCAGCTTCCCAGGGTCTGAAGCTTTCTTT. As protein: CASSFPGSEAFF. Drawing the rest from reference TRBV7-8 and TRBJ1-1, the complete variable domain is GAGVSQSPRYKVAKRGQDVALRCDPISGHVSLFWYQQALGQGPEFLTYFQNEAQLDKSGLPSDRFFAERPEGSVSTLKIQRTQQEDSAVYLCASSFPGSEAFFGQGTRLTVV.

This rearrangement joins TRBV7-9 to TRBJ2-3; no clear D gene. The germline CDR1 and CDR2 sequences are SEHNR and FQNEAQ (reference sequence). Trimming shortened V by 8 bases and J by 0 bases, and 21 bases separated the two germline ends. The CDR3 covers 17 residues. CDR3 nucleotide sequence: TGTGCCAGCGGCCTCCGCCCACGACATACTAGCACAGATACGCAGTATTTT. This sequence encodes CASGLRPRHTSTDTQYF.

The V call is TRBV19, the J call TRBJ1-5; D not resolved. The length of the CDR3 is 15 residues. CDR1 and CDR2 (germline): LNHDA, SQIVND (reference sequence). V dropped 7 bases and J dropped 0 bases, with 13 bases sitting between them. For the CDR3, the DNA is TGTGCCAGTAATCCCTGGACTGATAGCAATCAGCCCCAGCATTTT. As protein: CASNPWTDSNQPQHF.

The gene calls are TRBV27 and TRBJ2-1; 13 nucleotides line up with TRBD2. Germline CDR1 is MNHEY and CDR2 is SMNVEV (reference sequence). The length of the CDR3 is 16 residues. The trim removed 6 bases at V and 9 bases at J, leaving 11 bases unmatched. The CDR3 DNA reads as TGTGCCAGCAGCATAGTACTAGCGGGGGGGCCGGCTGAGCAGTTCTTC. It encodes CASSIVLAGGPAEQFF.

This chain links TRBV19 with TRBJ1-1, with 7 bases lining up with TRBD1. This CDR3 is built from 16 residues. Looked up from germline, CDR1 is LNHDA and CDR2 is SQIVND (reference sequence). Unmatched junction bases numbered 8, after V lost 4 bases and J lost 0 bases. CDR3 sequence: CASSNTSGTVNTEAFF. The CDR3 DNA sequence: TGTGCCAGTAGTAATACTTCCGGGACAGTGAACACTGAAGCTTTCTTT.

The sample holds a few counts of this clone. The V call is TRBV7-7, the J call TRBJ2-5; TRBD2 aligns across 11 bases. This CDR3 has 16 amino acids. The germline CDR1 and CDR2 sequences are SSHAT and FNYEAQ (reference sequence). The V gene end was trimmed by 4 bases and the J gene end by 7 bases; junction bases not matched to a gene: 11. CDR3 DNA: TGTGCCAGCAGCTCCGGGGCTAGCGGGGGGCCCGGGACCCAGTACTTC. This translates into CASSSGASGGPGTQYF.

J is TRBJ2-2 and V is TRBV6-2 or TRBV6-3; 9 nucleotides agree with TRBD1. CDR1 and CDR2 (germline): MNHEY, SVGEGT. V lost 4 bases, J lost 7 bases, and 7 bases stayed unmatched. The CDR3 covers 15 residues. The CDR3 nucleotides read TGTGCCAGCAGTTCGACCACAGGGGGCGGCGGGGAGCTGTTTTTT. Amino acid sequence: CASSSTTGGGGELFF.

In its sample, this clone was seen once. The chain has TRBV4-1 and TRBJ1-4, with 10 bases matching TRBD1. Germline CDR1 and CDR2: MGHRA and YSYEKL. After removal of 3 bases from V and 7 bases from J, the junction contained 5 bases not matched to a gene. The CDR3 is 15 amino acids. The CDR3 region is CASSHSGTGVEKLFF. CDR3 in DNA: TGCGCCAGCAGCCACTCCGGGACAGGGGTTGAAAAACTGTTTTTT.

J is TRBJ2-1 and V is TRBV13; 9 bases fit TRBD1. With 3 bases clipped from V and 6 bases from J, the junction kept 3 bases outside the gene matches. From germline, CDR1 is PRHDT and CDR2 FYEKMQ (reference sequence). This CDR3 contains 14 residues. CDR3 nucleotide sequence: TGTGCCAGCAGCTTCCGGGACAGGGTCAATGAGCAGTTCTTC. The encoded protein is CASSFRDRVNEQFF.